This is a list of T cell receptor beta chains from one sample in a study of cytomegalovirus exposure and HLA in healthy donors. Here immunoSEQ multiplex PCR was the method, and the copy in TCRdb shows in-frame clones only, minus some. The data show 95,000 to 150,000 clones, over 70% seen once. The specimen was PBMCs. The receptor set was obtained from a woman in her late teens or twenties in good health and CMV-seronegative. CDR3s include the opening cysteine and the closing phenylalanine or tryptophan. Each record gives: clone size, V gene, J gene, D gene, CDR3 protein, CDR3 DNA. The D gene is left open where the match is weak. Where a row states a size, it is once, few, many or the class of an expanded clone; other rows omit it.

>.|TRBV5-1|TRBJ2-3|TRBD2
CASSRGTSGGTDTQYF
TGCGCCAGCAGCCGAGGGACTAGCGGGGGCACAGATACGCAGTATTTT
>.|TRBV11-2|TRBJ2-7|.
CASSLREDSLSYEQYF
TGTGCCAGCAGCTTACGGGAGGACAGCCTCTCCTACGAGCAGTACTTC
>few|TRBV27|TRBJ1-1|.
CASRRLLAANTEAFF
TGTGCCAGCCGGAGGCTCCTGGCTGCTAACACTGAAGCTTTCTTT
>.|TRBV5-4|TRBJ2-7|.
CASSSSGRMSSYEQYF
TGTGCCAGCAGCTCCTCTGGGAGGATGAGCTCCTACGAGCAGTACTTC
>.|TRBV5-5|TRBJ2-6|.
CASGGRGANVLTF
TGTGCCAGCGGGGGCAGGGGGGCCAACGTCCTGACTTTC
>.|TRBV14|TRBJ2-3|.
CASRDRDITDTQYF
TGTGCCAGCAGGGACAGAGATATAACAGATACGCAGTATTTT
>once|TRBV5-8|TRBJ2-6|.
CASSWQGANVLTF
TGTGCCAGCAGCTGGCAAGGGGCCAACGTCCTGACTTTC
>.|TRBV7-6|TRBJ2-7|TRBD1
CASSPIGQGAYHEQYF
TGTGCCAGCAGCCCCATAGGACAGGGGGCGTACCACGAGCAGTACTTC
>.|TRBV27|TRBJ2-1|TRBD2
CASRTSGEQFF
TGTGCCAGCAGGACTAGCGGTGAGCAGTTCTTC
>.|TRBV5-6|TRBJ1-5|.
CASSMLTGLSNQPQHF
TGTGCCAGCAGCATGCTGACAGGCTTGAGCAATCAGCCCCAGCATTTT
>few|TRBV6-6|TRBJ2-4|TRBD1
CASSYSAGGKNIQYF
TGTGCCAGCAGTTACTCCGCAGGGGGCAAAAACATTCAGTACTTC
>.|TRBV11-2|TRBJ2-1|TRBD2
CASSLDLSGGSYNEQFF
TGTGCCAGCAGCTTAGACCTGAGCGGGGGCTCCTACAATGAGCAGTTCTTC
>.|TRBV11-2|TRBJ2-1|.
CASSSTGLTGVGGQFF
TGTGCCAGCAGCTCCACTGGACTAACGGGAGTCGGAGGTCAGTTCTTC
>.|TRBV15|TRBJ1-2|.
CATSPRTGQIDGYTF
TGTGCCACCAGCCCTCGCACCGGACAGATAGATGGCTACACCTTC
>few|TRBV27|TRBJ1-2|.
CASRGGILRGYTF
TGTGCCAGCAGGGGAGGGATTTTGCGGGGCTACACCTTC
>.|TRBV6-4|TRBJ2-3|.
CASSEGPFTDTQYF
TGTGCCAGCAGTGAGGGGCCGTTCACAGATACGCAGTATTTT
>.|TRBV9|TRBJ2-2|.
CASSVGGRTGELFF
TGTGCCAGCAGCGTCGGGGGTCGCACCGGGGAGCTGTTTTTT
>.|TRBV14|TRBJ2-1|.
CASSQSLHYNEQFF
TGTGCCAGCAGCCAGTCGTTACACTACAATGAGCAGTTCTTC
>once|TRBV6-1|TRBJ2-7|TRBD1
CASSRDRVAEQYF
TGTGCCAGCAGTCGGGACAGGGTTGCCGAGCAGTACTTC
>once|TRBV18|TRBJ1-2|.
CASSAGMARRNYGYTF
TGTGCCAGCTCCGCGGGCATGGCGAGACGTAACTATGGCTACACCTTC
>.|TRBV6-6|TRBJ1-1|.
CASSRGTEAEAFF
TGTGCCAGCAGCCGGGGGACTGAAGCTGAAGCTTTCTTT
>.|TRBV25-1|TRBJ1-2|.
CASSGPPGRGSAGYTF
TGTGCCAGCAGTGGCCCTCCCGGGAGGGGGTCGGCTGGCTACACCTTC
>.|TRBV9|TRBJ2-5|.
CASSTRGGGVQETQYF
TGTGCCAGCAGCACTAGAGGAGGGGGGGTCCAAGAGACCCAGTACTTC
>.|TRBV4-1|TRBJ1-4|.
CASSQGQSNEKLFF
TGCGCCAGCAGCCAAGGACAGTCTAATGAAAAACTGTTTTTT
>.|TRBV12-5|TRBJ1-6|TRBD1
CASVLQGADSPLHF
TGTGCTAGTGTTCTTCAGGGGGCAGATTCACCCCTCCACTTT
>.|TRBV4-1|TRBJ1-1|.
CASSQDMSLNTEAFF
TGCGCCAGCAGCCAAGATATGTCCCTGAACACTGAAGCTTTCTTT
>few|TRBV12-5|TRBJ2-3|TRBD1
CASGSRTGKTDTQYF
TGTGCTAGTGGTTCCCGGACAGGGAAGACAGATACGCAGTATTTT
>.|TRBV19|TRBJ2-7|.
CATTSNHDEQYF
TGTGCCACTACGTCTAATCACGACGAGCAGTACTTC
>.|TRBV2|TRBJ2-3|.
CASRDETGGVADTQYF
TGTGCCAGCAGGGACGAGACAGGAGGAGTAGCAGATACGCAGTATTTT
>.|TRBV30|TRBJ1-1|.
CAWATRGRGTEAFF
TGTGCCTGGGCCACCCGGGGCAGGGGCACTGAAGCTTTCTTT
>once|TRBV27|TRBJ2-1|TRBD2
CASRPPTSGRAGEQFF
TGTGCCAGCAGACCCCCGACTAGCGGGAGGGCCGGGGAACAGTTCTTC
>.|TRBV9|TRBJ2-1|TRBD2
CATQSWGLAGANEQFF
TGTGCCACACAAAGTTGGGGCCTAGCGGGAGCCAATGAGCAGTTCTTC
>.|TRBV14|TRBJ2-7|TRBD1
CASSRTGGKVYEQYF
TGTGCCAGCAGTCGTACAGGGGGTAAGGTCTACGAGCAGTACTTC
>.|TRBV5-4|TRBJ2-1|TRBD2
CASSGERGPYNEQFF
TGTGCCAGCAGCGGGGAGCGGGGCCCCTACAATGAGCAGTTCTTC
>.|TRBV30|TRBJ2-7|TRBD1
CAWSAGTGGLYEQYF
TGTGCCTGGAGTGCCGGAACAGGGGGCTTGTACGAGCAGTACTTC
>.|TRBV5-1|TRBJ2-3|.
CASSPDSPSDTQYF
TGCGCCAGCAGCCCAGACAGTCCCTCAGATACGCAGTATTTT
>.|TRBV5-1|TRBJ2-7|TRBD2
CASSLATSGASYEQYF
TGCGCCAGCAGCTTGGCGACTAGCGGGGCCTCCTACGAGCAGTACTTC
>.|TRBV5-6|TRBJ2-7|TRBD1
CASLMTGAYEQYF
TGTGCCAGCCTCATGACAGGGGCCTACGAGCAGTACTTC
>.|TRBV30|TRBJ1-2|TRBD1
CAWLIPGTGLSGTF
TGTGCCTGGTTAATCCCCGGGACAGGGCTCTCTGGGACCTTC
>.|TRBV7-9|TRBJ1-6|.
CSSSPRVRNSPLHF
TGTTCCAGCAGCCCCAGGGTGAGGAATTCACCCCTCCACTTT
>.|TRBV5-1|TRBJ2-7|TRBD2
CASRVFTGTSGSLSSYEQYF
TGCGCCAGCAGAGTTTTTACCGGGACTAGCGGGAGTTTAAGTTCCTACGAGCAGTACTTC
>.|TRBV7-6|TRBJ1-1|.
CASSFQGTEAFF
TGTGCCAGCAGCTTTCAGGGCACTGAAGCTTTCTTT
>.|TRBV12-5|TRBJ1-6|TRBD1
CASGWGEAGGSPLHF
TGTGCTAGTGGTTGGGGGGAGGCAGGGGGTTCACCCCTCCACTTT
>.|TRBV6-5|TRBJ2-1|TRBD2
CASSPIAGGSNEQFF
TGTGCCAGCAGTCCAATAGCGGGGGGCTCCAATGAGCAGTTCTTC
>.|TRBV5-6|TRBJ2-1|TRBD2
CASSLASGDYNEQFF
TGTGCCAGCAGCTTGGCTAGCGGGGACTACAATGAGCAGTTCTTC
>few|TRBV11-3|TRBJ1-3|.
CASSFGRERAGNAIYF
TGTGCCAGCAGCTTCGGGCGGGAGAGAGCTGGAAACGCCATATATTTT
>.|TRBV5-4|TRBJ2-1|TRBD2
CASRPGTSGINEQFF
TGTGCCAGCAGACCAGGGACTAGCGGGATTAATGAGCAGTTCTTC
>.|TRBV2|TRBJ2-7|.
CASSRVYEQYF
TGTGCCAGCAGCAGGGTTTACGAGCAGTACTTC
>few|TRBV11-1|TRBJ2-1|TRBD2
CASTPDRTSGSYNEQFF
TGTGCCAGCACCCCCGACCGGACTAGCGGGTCATACAATGAGCAGTTCTTC
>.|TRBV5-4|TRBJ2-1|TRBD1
CASSPTGDSYNEQFF
TGTGCCAGCAGCCCGACAGGGGACTCCTACAATGAGCAGTTCTTC